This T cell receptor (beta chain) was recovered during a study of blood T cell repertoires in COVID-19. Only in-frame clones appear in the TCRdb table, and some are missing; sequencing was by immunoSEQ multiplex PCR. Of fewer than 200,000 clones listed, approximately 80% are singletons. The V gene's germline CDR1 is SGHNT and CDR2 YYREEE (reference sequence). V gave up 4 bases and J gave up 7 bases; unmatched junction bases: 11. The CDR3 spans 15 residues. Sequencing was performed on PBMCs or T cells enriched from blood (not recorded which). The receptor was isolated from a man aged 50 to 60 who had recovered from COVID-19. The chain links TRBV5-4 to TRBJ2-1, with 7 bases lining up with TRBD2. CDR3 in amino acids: CASSPGRGFVNEQFF. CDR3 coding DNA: TGTGCCAGCAGCCCGGGGCGGGGGTTTGTGAATGAGCAGTTCTTC.